This T cell receptor (beta chain) was captured in a study of blood T cell repertoires in COVID-19. Study details: Acute and convalescent COVID-19 samples came from the United States, Italy and Spain.

The assay was immunoSEQ multiplex PCR, and TCRdb's table has in-frame clones only and misses some. The sample consists of fewer than 50,000 clones, around 80% of them appearing once. The TCR sequence derives from a man aged 70-80 years with acute or convalescent COVID-19. Sequenced input: peripheral blood.

The CDR3 region is CASSLRGTGTRTSYEQYF. CDR3 bases: TGTGCCAGCAGCTTACGTGGGACAGGAACCAGAACCTCCTACGAGCAGTACTTC. V is TRBV7-2 and J is TRBJ2-7, with TRBD1 identical over 8 bases. CDR1 is SGHTA and CDR2 is FQGNSA in the germline V gene. V shed 2 bases, J shed 0 bases, and the junction held 12 bases outside the gene matches. The CDR3 consists of 18 residues.